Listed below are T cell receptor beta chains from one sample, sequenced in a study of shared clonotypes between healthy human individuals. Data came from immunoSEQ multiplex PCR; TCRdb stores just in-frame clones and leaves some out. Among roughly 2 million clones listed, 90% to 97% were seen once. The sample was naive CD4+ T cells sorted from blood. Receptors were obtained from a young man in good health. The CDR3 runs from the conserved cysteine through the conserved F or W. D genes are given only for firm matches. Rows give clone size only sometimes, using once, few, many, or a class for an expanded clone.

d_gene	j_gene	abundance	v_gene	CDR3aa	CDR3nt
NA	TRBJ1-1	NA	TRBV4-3	CASRPQTYGVGSTEAFF	TGCGCCAGCAGACCCCAGACATATGGGGTGGGAAGCACTGAAGCTTTCTTT
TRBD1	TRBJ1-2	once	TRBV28	CASSGQGLRRYLNGYTF	TGTGCCAGCAGCGGACAGGGCCTTCGCCGGTACCTCAATGGCTACACCTTC
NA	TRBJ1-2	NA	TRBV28	CASSLEITGHGYTF	TGTGCCAGCAGTTTAGAGATTACGGGACATGGCTACACCTTC
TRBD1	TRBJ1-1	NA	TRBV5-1	CASSLEGGARAFF	TGCGCCAGCAGCTTGGAAGGGGGCGCCCGGGCTTTCTTT
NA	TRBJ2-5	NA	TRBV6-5	CASSYGAEPQETQYF	TGTGCCAGCAGTTACGGGGCAGAGCCCCAAGAGACCCAGTACTTC
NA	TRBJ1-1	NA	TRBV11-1	CASRLTQNTEAFF	TGTGCCAGCAGATTGACACAGAACACTGAAGCTTTCTTT
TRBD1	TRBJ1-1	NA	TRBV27	CASSQGVPGQGRRGTEAFF	TGTGCCAGCAGTCAGGGGGTACCGGGACAGGGTCGCCGAGGCACTGAAGCTTTCTTT
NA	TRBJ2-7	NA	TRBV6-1	CASMKAYEQYF	TGTGCCAGCATGAAAGCCTACGAGCAGTACTTC
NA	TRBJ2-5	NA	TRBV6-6	CASSYSAETGETQYF	TGTGCCAGCAGTTACTCCGCAGAAACGGGAGAGACCCAGTACTTC
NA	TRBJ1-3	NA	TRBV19	CASSIGAGNTIYF	TGTGCCAGTAGTATAGGGGCCGGAAACACCATATATTTT
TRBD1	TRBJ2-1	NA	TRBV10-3	CALGTGTYNEQFF	TGTGCCTTGGGGACAGGGACGTACAATGAGCAGTTCTTC
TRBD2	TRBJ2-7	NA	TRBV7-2	CASRRDYNSYEQYF	TGTGCCAGCAGACGGGACTACAACTCCTACGAGCAGTACTTC
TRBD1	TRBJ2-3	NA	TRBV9	CASSVSDREGTQYF	TGTGCCAGCAGCGTATCGGACAGGGAAGGTACGCAGTATTTT
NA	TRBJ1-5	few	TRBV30	CAWSSGPEGNQPQHF	TGTGCCTGGAGTTCCGGGCCAGAAGGCAATCAGCCCCAGCATTTT